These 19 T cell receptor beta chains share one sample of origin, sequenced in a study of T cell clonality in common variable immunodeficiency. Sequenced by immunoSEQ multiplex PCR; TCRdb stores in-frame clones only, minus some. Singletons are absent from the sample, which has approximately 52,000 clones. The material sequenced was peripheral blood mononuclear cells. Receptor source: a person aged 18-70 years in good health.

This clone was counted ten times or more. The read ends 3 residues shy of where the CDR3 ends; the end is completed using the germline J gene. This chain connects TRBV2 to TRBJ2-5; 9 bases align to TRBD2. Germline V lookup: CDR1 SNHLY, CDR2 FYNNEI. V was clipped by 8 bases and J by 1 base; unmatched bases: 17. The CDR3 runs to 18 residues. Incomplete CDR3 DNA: TGTGCCAGCGACCCCCTCTACCTGACTAGCGGTTTCCAAGAGACC. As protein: CASDPLYLTSGFQET. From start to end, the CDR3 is CASDPLYLTSGFQETQYF.

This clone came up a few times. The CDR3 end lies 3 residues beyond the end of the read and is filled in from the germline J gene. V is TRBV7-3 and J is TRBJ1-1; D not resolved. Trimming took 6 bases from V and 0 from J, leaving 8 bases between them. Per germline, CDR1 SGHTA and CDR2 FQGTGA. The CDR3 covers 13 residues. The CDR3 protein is CASRAAVNTEAFF. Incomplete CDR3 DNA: TGTGCCAGCAGAGCGGCGGTGAACACTGAA.

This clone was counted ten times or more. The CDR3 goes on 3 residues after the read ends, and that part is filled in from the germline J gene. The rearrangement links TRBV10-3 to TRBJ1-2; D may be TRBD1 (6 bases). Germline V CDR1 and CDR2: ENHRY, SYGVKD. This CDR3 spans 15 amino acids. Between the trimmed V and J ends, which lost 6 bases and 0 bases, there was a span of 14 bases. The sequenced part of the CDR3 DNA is TGTGCCATCAGCCGAAGAGACAGGTCTAACTATGGC. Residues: CAISRRDRSNYG. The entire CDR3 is CAISRRDRSNYGYTF.

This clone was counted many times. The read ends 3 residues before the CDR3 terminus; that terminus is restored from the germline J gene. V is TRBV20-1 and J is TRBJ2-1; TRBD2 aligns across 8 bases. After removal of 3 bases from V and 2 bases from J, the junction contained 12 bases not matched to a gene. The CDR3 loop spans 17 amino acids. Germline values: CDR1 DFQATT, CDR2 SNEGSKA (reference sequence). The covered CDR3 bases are TGCAGTGCTAGGCCCCTGGGGCTAGCGGGCCCCTACAATGAG. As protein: CSARPLGLAGPYNE. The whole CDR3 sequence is CSARPLGLAGPYNEQFF.

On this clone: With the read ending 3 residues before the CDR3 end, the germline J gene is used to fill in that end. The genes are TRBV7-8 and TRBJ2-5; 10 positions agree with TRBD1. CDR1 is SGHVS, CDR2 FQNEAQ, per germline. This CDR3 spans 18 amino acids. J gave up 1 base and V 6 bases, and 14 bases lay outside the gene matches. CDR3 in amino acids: CASSYRQGAWGAQETQYF. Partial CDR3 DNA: TGTGCCAGCAGTTACAGACAGGGGGCGTGGGGGGCCCAAGAGACC.

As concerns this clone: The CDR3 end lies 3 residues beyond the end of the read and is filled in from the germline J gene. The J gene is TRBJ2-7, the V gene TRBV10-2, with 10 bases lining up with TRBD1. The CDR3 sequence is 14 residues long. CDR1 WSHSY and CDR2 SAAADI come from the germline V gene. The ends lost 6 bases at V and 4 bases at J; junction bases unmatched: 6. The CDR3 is CASRTGTGEYEQYF. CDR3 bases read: TGCGCCAGCAGAACCGGGACAGGGGAATACGAG.

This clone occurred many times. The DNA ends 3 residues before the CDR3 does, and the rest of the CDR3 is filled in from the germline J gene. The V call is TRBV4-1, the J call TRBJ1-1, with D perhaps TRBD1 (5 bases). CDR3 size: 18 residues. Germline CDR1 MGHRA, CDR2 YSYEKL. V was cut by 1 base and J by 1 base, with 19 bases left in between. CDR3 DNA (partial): TGCGCCAGCAGCCAAGTGTCCCCCCGGGCAGGGCCGAACACTGAA. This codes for CASSQVSPRAGPNTE. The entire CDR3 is CASSQVSPRAGPNTEAFF.

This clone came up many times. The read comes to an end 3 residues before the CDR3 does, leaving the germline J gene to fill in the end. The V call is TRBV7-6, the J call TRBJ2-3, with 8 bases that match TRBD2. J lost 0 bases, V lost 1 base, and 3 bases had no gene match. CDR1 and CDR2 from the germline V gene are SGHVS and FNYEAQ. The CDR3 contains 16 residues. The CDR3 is CASSLGTSLSTDTQYF. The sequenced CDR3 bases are TGTGCCAGCAGCTTAGGGACTAGCCTAAGCACAGATACG.

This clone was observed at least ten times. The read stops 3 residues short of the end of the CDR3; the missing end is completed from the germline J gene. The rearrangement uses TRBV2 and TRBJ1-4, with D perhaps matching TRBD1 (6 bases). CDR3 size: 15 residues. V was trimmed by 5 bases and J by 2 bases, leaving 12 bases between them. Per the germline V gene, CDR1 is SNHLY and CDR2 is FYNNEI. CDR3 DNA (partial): TGTGCCAGCAGTAAACAGGGTTTCACTAATGAAAAA. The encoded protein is CASSKQGFTNEK. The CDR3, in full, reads CASSKQGFTNEKLFF. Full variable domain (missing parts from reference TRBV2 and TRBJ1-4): EPEVTQTPSHQVTQMGQEVILRCVPISNHLYFYWYRQILGQKVEFLVSFYNNEISEKSEIFDDQFSVERPDGSNFTLKIRSTKLEDSAMYFCASSKQGFTNEKLFFGSGTQLSVL.

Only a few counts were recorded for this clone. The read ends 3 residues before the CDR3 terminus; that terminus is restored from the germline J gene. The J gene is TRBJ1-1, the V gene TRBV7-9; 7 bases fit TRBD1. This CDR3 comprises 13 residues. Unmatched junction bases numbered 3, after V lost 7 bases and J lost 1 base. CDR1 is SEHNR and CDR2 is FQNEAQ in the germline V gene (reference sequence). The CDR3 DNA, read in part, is TGTGCCAGCATCGAGGGGGCGAACACTGAA. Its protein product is CASIEGANTE. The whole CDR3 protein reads CASIEGANTEAFF.

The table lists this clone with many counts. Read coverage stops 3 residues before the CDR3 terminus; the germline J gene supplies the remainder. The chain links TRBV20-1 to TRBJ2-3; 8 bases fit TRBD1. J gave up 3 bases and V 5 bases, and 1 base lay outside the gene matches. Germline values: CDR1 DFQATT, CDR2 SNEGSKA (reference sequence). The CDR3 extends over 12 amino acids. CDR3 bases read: TGCAGTGCTGGACAGGGAACAGATACG. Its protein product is CSAGQGTDT. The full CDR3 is CSAGQGTDTQYF.

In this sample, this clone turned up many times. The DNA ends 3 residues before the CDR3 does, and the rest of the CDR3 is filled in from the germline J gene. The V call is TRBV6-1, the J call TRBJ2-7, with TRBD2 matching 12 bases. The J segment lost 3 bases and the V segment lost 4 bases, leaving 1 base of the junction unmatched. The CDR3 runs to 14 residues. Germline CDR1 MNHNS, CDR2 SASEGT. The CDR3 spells CASSGTSGDYEQYF. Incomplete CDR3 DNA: TGTGCCAGCAGTGGGACTAGCGGGGACTACGAG.

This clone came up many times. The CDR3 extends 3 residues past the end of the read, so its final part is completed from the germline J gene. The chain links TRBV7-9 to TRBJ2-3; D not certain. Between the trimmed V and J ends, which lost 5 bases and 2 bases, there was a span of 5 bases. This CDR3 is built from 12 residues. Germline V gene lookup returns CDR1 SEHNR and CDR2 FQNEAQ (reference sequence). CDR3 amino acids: CASSLLTDTQYF. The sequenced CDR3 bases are TGTGCCAGCAGCCTCCTCACAGATACG.

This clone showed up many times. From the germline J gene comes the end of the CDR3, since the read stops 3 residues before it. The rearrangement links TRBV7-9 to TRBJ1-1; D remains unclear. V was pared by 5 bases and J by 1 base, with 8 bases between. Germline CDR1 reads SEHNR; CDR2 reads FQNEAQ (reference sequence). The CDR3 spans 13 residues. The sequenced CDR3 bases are TGTGCCAGCAGCACAGACCAGAACACTGAA. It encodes CASSTDQNTE. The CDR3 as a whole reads CASSTDQNTEAFF.

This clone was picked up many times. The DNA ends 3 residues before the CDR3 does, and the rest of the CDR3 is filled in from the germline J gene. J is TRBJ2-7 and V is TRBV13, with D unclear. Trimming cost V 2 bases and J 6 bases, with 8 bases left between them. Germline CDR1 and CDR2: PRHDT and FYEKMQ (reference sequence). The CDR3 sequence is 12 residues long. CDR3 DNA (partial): TGTGCCAGCAGCTTATCCGTATCCGAG. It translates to CASSLSVSE. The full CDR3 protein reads CASSLSVSEQYF.

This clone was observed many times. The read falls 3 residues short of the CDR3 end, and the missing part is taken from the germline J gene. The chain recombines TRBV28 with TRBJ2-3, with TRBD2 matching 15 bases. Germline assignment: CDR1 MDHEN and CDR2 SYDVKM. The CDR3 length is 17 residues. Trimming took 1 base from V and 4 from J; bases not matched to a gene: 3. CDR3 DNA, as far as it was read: TGTGCCAGCAGTTTATATCGGACTAGCGGGAGGGCAGATACG. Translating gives CASSLYRTSGRADT. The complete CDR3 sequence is CASSLYRTSGRADTQYF.

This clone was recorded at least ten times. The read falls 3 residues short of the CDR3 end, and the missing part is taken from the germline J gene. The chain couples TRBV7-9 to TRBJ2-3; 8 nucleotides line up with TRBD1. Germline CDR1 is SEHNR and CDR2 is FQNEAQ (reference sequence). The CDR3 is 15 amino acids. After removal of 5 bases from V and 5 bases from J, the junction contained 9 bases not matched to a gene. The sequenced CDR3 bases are TGTGCCAGCAGCCAACACTACGGGACAGGAGATACG. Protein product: CASSQHYGTGDT. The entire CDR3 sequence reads CASSQHYGTGDTQYF.

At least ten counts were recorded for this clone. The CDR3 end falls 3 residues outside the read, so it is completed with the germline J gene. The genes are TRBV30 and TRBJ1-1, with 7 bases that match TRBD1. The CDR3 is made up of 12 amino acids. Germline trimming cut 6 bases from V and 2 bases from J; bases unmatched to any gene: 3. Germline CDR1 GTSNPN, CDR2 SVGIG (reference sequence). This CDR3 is CACNRGNTEAFF. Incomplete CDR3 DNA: TGTGCCTGCAACAGGGGAAACACTGAA.

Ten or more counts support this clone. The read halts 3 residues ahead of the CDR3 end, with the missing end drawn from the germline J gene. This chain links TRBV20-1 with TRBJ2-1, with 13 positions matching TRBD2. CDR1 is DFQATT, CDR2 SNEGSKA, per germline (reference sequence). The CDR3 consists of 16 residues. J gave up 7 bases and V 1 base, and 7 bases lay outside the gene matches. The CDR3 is CSARALAGGPGNEQFF. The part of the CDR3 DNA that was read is TGCAGTGCTAGAGCACTAGCGGGAGGGCCGGGGAATGAG.